Sequencing of this TCR beta chain was carried out in a study of blood T cell repertoires in COVID-19. Study in general: Sites in the United States, Italy and Spain provided acute and convalescent COVID-19 samples. PBMCs, B-cell-depleted T cells, or T cells provided the cDNA or gDNA that made up the material.

Per the authors' pipeline: Amplification with reference gene primers provided the estimates of nucleated cell counts. Sequencing used immunoSEQ multiplex PCR; TCRdb keeps in-frame clones, though not all of them. D and trimming were read from the DNA, whereas the V and J calls and clone size are those reported in that table. The sample lists about 150,000 clones, approximately 86% seen once, with roughly 4.5% in the top ten. Source material: peripheral blood. The receptor comes from a woman aged 55-70 years with active or convalescent COVID-19.

The CDR3 nucleotides read TGTGCCAGCAGCCAAGGAGGGACCGTCTACGAGCAGTACTTC. It is translated as CASSQGGTVYEQYF. The chain joins TRBV6-5 to TRBJ2-7, with D tentatively TRBD2 (6 bases). The CDR3 is 14 residues long. Germline V gives CDR1 MNHEY, CDR2 SVGAGI. The V end lost 6 bases, the J end lost 3 bases, and 15 bases lay between the germline ends.